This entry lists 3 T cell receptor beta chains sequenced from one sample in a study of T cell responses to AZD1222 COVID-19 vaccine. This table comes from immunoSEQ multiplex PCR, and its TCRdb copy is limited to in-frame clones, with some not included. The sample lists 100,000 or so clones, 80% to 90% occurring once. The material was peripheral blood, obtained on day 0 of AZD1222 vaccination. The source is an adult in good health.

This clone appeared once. The CDR3 DNA sequence: TGCGCCAGCAGTGAGGCTAGCGGGACCTACGAGCAGTACTTC. Translated: CASSEASGTYEQYF. The rearrangement joins TRBV10-2 to TRBJ2-7; TRBD2 agrees at 9 bases. The CDR3 totals 14 residues. Trimming removed 2 bases from V and 2 bases from J; junction bases left unmatched: 1. CDR1 is WSHSY, CDR2 SAAADI, per germline.

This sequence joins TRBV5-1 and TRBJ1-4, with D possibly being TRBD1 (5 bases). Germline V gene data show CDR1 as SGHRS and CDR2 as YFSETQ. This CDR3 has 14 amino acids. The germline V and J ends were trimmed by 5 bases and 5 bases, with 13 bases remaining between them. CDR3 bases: TGCGCCAGCAGTCTGGAGGGGTCCAATGAAAAACTGTTTTTT. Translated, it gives CASSLEGSNEKLFF.

The CDR3 DNA is TGCAGCGTGCAAGCTCCACTGAACACTGAAGCTTTCTTT. Its translation: CSVQAPLNTEAFF. This chain uses TRBV29-1 with TRBJ1-1; D gene unclear. Germline V lookup: CDR1 SQVTM, CDR2 ANQGSEA. The CDR3 is 13 residues long. With 6 bases removed from V and 0 bases from J, the gap between germline ends came to 11 bases.